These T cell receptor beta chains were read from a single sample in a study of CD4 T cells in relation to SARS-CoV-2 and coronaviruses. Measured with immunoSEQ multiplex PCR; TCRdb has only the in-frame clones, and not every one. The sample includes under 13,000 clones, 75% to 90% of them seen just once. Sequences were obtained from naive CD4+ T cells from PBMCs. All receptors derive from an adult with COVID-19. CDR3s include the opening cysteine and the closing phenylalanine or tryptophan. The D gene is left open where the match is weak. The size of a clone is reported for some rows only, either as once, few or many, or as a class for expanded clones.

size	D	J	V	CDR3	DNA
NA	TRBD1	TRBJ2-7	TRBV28	CASSSVLYRTGAYEQYF	TGTGCCAGCAGTTCAGTACTTTACAGGACAGGGGCCTACGAGCAGTACTTC
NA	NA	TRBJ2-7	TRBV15	CATSGGNRTSVEQYF	TGTGCCACCAGCGGGGGGAACAGGACGAGCGTCGAGCAGTACTTC
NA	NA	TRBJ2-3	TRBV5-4	CASSSRWATDTQYF	TGTGCCAGCAGCTCTAGGTGGGCCACAGATACGCAGTATTTT
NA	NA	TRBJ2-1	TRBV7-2	CASTWINNEQFF	TGTGCCAGCACCTGGATTAACAATGAGCAGTTCTTC
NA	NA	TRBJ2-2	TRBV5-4	CASSLAGGRTGELFF	TGTGCCAGCAGCTTGGCCGGGGGCAGGACCGGGGAGCTGTTTTTT
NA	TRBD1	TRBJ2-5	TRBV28	CASSLSGQGTQETQYF	TGTGCCAGCAGTTTATCAGGACAGGGGACTCAAGAGACCCAGTACTTC
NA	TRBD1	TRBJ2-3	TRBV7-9	CASSLNRGYTDTQYF	TGTGCCAGCAGCTTAAACAGGGGGTACACAGATACGCAGTATTTT
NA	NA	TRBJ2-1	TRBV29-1	CSPRLGTNGEQFF	TGCAGCCCACGCCTAGGGACGAACGGTGAGCAGTTCTTC
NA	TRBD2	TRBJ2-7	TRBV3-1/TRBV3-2	CASSPWGGLGAEQYF	TGTGCCAGCAGCCCCTGGGGGGGACTGGGCGCCGAGCAGTACTTC
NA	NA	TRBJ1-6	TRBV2	CASSEEGGVGSPLHF	TGTGCCAGCAGTGAAGAGGGAGGGGTAGGTTCACCCCTCCACTTT
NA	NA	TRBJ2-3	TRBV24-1	CATSENTGFADTQYF	TGTGCCACCAGTGAAAATACAGGGTTTGCAGATACGCAGTATTTT
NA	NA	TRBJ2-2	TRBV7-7	CASSTASGTGELFF	TGTGCTAGCAGCACCGCCAGTGGCACCGGGGAGCTGTTTTTT
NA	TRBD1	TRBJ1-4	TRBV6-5	CASRGGQGVGEKLFF	TGTGCCAGCAGGGGGGGACAGGGAGTCGGTGAAAAACTGTTTTTT
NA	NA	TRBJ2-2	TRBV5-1	CASSLYAGPANTGELFF	TGCGCCAGCAGCTTGTATGCAGGCCCCGCGAACACCGGGGAGCTGTTTTTT
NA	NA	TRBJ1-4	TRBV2	CASILSVSTNEKLFF	TGTGCCAGCATCCTTTCGGTATCAACTAATGAAAAACTGTTTTTT
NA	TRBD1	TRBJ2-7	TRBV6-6	CASSSGQGPLESEQYF	TGTGCCAGCAGCTCAGGACAGGGCCCACTGGAAAGCGAGCAGTACTTC
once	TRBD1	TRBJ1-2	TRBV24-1	CATSDHIQGADGYTF	TGTGCCACCAGTGATCACATACAGGGGGCGGATGGCTACACCTTC
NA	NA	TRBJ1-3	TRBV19	CASWTPTHSGNTIYF	TGTGCCAGCTGGACACCGACTCACTCTGGAAACACCATATATTTT
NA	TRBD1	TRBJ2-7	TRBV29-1	CSVEQGAYEQYF	TGCAGCGTTGAACAGGGGGCGTACGAGCAGTACTTC
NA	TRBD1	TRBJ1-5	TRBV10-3	CAISDSDRGIGQPQHF	TGTGCCATCAGTGACTCGGACAGGGGTATCGGGCAGCCCCAGCATTTT
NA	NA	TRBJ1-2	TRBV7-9	CASSLPLTGWDGYTF	TGTGCCAGCAGCTTACCGTTGACAGGCTGGGATGGCTACACCTTC
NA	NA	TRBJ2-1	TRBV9	CASSVAGMGNEQFF	TGTGCCAGCAGCGTCGCGGGAATGGGGAATGAGCAGTTCTTC